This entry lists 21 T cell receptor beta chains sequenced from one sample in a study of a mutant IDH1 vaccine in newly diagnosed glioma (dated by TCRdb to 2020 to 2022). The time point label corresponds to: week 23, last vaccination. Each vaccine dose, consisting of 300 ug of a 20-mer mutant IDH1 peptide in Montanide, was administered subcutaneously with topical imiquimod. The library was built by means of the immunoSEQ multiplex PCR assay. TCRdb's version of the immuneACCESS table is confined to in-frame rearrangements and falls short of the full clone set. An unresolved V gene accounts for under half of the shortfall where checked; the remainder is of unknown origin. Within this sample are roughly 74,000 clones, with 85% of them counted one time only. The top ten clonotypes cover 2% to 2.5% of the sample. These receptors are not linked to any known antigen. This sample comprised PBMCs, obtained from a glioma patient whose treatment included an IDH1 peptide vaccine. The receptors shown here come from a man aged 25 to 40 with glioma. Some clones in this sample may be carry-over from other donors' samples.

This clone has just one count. In nucleotides, the CDR3 is TGTGCCAGCAGCTCGGGGAGGGCAGATAACTATGGCTACACCTTC. This encodes CASSSGRADNYGYTF. The chain joins TRBV7-8 to TRBJ1-2; no definite D call. The V and J ends lost 4 bases and 1 base respectively, with 13 bases between them. This CDR3 comprises 15 residues. Germline loops: CDR1 SGHVS, CDR2 FQNEAQ.

Written as DNA, the CDR3 is TGTGCCTGGAGTGTGGGCAGGGGCACTGAAGCTTTCTTT. It yields the protein CAWSVGRGTEAFF. The chain recombines TRBV30 with TRBJ1-1, with D possibly TRBD1 on 6 matching bases. The CDR3 totals 13 residues. Germline lookup yields CDR1 GTSNPN and CDR2 SVGIG (reference sequence). The germline V and J ends were trimmed by 0 bases and 4 bases, with 9 bases remaining between them.

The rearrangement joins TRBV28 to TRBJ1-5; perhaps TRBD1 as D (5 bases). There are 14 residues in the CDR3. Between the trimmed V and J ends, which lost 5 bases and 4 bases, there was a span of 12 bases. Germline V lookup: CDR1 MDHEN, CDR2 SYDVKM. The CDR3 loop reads CASSPGLSNQPQHF. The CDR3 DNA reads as TGTGCCAGCAGTCCGGGACTGTCAAATCAGCCCCAGCATTTT.

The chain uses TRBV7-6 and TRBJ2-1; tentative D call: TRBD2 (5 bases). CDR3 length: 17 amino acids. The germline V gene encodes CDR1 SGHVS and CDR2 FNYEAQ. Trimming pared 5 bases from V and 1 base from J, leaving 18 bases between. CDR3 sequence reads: CASSSWTLLGSYNEQFF. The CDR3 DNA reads TGTGCCAGCAGCAGCTGGACTCTGCTTGGTTCCTACAATGAGCAGTTCTTC.

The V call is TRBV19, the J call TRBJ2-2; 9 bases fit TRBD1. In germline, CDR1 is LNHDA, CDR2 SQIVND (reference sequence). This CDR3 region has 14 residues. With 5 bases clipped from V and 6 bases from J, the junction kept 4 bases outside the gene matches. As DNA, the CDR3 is TGTGCCAGTAGTGGGACAGGGCGGGCCGGGGAGCTGTTTTTT. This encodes CASSGTGRAGELFF.

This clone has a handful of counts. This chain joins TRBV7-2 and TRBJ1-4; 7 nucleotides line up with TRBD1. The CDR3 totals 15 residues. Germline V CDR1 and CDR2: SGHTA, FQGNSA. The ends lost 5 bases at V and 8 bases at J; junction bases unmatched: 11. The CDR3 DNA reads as TGTGCCAGCAGCGTAAACAGGGGACGAGGGGAAAAACTGTTTTTT. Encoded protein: CASSVNRGRGEKLFF. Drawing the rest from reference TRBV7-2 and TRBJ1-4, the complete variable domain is GAGVSQSPSNKVTEKGKDVELRCDPISGHTALYWYRQSLGQGLEFLIYFQGNSAPDKSGLPSDRFSAERTGGSVSTLTIQRTQQEDSAVYLCASSVNRGRGEKLFFGSGTQLSVL.

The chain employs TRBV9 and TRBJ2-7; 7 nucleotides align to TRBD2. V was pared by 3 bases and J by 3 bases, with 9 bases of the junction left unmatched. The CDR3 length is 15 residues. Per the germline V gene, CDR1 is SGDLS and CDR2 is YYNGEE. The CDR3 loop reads CASSGSGTTSYEQYF. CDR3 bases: TGTGCCAGCAGCGGAAGCGGGACTACCAGCTACGAGCAGTACTTC.

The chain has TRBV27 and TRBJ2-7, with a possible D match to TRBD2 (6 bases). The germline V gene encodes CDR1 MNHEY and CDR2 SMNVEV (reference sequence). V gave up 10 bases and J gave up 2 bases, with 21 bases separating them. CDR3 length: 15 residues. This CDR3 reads CANPLTGSTPYEQYF. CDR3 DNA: TGTGCCAACCCCCTCACCGGGAGTACCCCCTACGAGCAGTACTTC.

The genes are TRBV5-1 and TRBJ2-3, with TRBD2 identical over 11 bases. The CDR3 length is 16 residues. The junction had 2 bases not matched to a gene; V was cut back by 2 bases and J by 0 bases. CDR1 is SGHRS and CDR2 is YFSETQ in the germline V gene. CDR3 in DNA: TGCGCCAGCAGCTTTAGACTAGCGGGGAGCACAGATACGCAGTATTTT. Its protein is CASSFRLAGSTDTQYF.

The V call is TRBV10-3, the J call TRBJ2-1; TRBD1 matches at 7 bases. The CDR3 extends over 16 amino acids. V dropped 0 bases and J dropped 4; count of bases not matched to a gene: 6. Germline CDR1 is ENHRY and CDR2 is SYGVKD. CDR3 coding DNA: TGTGCCATCAGTGAGTCAAGGGACAGCACTTACAATGAGCAGTTCTTC. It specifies CAISESRDSTYNEQFF.

The CDR3 reads CAISDTTSGSYNEQFF. The CDR3 DNA reads as TGTGCCATCAGTGATACGACTAGCGGGAGCTACAATGAGCAGTTCTTC. The genes are TRBV10-3 and TRBJ2-1, with 12 bases fitting TRBD2. The germline gives CDR1 ENHRY, CDR2 SYGVKD. J gave up 3 bases and V 3 bases, and 3 bases lay outside the gene matches. This CDR3 is 16 amino acids long.

The CDR3 region has the DNA TGTGCCAGTAGTCCCCAGAGGACGGCGGGAATCAATGAGCAGTTCTTC. Its protein product is CASSPQRTAGINEQFF. The rearrangement joins TRBV19 to TRBJ2-1; a weak D match, TRBD2 (6 bases). Between the trimmed V and J ends, which lost 5 bases and 6 bases, there was a span of 20 bases. Germline V gene sequence: CDR1 LNHDA, CDR2 SQIVND (reference sequence). This CDR3 region has 16 residues.

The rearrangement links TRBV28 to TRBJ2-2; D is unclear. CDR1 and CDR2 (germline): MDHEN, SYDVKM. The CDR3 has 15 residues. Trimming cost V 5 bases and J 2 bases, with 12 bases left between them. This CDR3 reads CASSDWASNTGELFF. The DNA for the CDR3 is TGTGCCAGCAGTGATTGGGCCTCCAACACCGGGGAGCTGTTTTTT.

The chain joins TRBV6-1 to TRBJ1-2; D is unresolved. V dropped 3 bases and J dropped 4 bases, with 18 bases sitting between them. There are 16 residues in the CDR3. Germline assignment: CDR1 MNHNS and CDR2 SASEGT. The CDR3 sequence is CASSDPIGTPVYGYTF. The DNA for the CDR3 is TGTGCCAGCAGTGATCCCATAGGTACACCCGTCTATGGCTACACCTTC.

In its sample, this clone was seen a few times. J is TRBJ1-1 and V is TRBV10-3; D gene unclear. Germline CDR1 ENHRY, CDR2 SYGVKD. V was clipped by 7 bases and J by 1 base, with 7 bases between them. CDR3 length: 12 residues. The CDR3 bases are TGTGCCATCAAAAACACGAACACTGAAGCTTTCTTT. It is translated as CAIKNTNTEAFF.

DNA of the CDR3: TGTGCCAGCAGTTCTTCTCTTTTAGCTGGCGAGCAGTACTTC. This gives the protein CASSSSLLAGEQYF. The genes are TRBV28 and TRBJ2-7; D is unclear. The CDR3 has 14 residues. In germline, CDR1 is MDHEN, CDR2 SYDVKM. The ends were cut back, 4 bases at V and 6 bases at J, with 16 bases in the middle.

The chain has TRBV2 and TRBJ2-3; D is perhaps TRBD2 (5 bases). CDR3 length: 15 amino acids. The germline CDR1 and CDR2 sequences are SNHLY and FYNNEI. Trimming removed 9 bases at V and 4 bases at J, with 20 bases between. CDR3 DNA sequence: TGTGCCAGTTTTGTAGCGTCACTATCGGCAGATACGCAGTATTTT. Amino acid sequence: CASFVASLSADTQYF.

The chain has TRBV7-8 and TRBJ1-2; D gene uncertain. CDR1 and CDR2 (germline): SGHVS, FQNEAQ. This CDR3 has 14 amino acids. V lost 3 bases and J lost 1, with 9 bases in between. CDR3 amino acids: CASSLVRFNYGYTF. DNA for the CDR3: TGTGCCAGCAGCTTGGTCCGATTTAACTATGGCTACACCTTC.

CDR3 loop: CASSFTGITNTEAFF. Written as DNA, the CDR3 is TGTGCCAGCAGTTTTACCGGCATCACAAACACTGAAGCTTTCTTT. V and J are TRBV28 and TRBJ1-1; D unclear. Trimming stripped 3 bases from V and 2 bases from J, with 13 bases between. There are 15 residues in the CDR3. The germline V gene encodes CDR1 MDHEN and CDR2 SYDVKM.

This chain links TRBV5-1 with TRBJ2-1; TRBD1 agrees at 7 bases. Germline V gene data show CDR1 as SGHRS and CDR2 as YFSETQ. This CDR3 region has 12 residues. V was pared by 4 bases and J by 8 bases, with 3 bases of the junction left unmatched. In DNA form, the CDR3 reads TGCGCCAGCAGCCCAACAGGGGATGAGCAGTTCTTC. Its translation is CASSPTGDEQFF.

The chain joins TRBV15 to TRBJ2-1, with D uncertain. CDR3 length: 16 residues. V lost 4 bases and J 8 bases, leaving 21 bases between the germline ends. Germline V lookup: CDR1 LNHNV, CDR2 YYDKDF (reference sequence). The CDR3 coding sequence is TGTGCCACCAGCAACCGAATAGACGCCCTTATGGATGAGCAGTTCTTC. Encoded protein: CATSNRIDALMDEQFF.